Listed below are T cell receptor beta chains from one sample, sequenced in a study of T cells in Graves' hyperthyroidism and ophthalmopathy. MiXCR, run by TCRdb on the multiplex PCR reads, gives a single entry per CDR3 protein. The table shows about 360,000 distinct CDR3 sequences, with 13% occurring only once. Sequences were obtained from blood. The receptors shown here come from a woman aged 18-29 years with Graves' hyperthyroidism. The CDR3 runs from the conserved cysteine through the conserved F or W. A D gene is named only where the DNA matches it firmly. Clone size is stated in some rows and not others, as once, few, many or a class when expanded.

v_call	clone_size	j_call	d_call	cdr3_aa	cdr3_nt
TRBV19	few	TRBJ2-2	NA	CASRGSAGELFF	TGTGCCAGTAGGGGCTCAGCCGGGGAGCTGTTTTTT
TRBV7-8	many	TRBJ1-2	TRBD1	CASRPGGTGDFGYTF	TGTGCCAGCAGGCCAGGCGGGACAGGGGATTTTGGCTACACCTTC
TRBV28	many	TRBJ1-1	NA	CASSFGSGLTEAFF	TGTGCCAGCAGTTTTGGGTCAGGCTTGACTGAAGCTTTCTTT
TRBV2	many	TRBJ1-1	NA	CASTQIGGWTEAFF	TGTGCCAGCACGCAAATAGGGGGGTGGACTGAAGCTTTCTTT
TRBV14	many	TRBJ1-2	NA	CASSQDTWGMDYGYTF	TGTGCCAGCAGCCAAGACACATGGGGTATGGACTATGGCTACACCTTC
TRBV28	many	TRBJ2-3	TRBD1	CASSLLDLGQGVGTSTDTQYF	TGTGCCAGCAGTTTACTTGATCTTGGACAGGGTGTCGGGACGAGCACAGATACGCAGTATTTT
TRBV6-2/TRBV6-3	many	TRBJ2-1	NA	CASSYVAGTSYNEQFF	TGTGCCAGCAGTTACGTCGCGGGCACCTCCTACAATGAGCAGTTCTTC
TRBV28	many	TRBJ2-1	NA	CASSLSTGSYYNEQFF	TGTGCCAGCAGTTTATCAACCGGGAGTTACTACAATGAGCAGTTCTTC
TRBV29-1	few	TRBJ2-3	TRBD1	CSVTRQGVGDTQYF	TGCAGCGTTACTCGACAGGGAGTCGGTGATACGCAGTATTTT
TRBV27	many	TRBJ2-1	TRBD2	CASRGGLAGVDEQFF	TGTGCCAGCAGAGGGGGACTAGCGGGAGTGGATGAGCAGTTCTTC
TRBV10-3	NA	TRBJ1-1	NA	CAISGGGVLTEAFF	TGTGCCATCAGCGGGGGGGGGGTTTTGACTGAAGCTTTCTTT
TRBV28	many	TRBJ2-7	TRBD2	CASSPPPGTSGYYEQYF	TGTGCCAGCAGTCCCCCTCCCGGGACTAGCGGGTACTACGAGCAGTACTTC
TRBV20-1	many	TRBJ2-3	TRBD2	CSATSGRKGTDTQYF	TGCAGTGCTACCAGCGGGAGGAAGGGCACAGATACGCAGTATTTT
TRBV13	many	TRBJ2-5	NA	CASSPVGGRETQYF	TGTGCCAGCAGCCCAGTAGGGGGTAGAGAGACCCAGTACTTC
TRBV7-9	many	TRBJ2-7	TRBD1	CASSPRGQGNEQYF	TGTGCCAGCAGCCCTAGGGGGCAGGGGAACGAGCAGTACTTC
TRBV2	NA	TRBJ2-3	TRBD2	CAIGTSGGAVGNTDTQYF	TGTGCCATCGGAACCAGCGGGGGGGCCGTTGGAAACACAGATACGCAGTATTTT
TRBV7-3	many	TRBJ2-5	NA	CASSLDRDQETQYF	TGTGCCAGCAGCTTAGACCGGGACCAAGAGACCCAGTACTTC
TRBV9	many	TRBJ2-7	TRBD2	CASSVGGREGEQYF	TGTGCCAGCAGCGTAGGAGGCAGGGAGGGCGAGCAGTACTTC
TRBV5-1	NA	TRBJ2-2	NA	CASSPGEETGELFF	TGCGCCAGCAGCCCCGGGGAAGAAACCGGGGAGCTGTTTTTT
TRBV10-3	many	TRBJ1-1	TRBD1	CAISLGTGGSTEAFF	TGTGCCATCAGTTTAGGGACAGGGGGAAGTACTGAAGCTTTCTTT
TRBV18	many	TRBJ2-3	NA	CASSPSTPGTQYF	TGTGCCAGCTCACCAAGCACTCCGGGGACGCAGTATTTT
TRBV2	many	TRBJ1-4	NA	CASSDGGINEKLFF	TGTGCCAGCAGTGATGGCGGGATTAATGAAAAACTGTTTTTT
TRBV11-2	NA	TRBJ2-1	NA	CASSLESGRGEQFF	TGTGCCAGCAGCTTAGAATCAGGGCGGGGAGAGCAGTTCTTC
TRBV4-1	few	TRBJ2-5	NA	CASSPINDGFQETQYF	TGCGCCAGCAGCCCTATAAATGACGGGTTCCAAGAGACCCAGTACTTC
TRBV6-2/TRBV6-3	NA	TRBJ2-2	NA	CASTGNTGELFF	TGTGCCAGCACGGGGAACACCGGGGAGCTGTTTTTT
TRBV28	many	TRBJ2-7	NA	CASSSRTNEQYF	TGTGCCAGCAGTTCCCGGACTAACGAGCAGTACTTC
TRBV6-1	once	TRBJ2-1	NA	CASSPGRQGNEQFF	TGTGCCAGCAGTCCTGGCCGGCAGGGGAATGAGCAGTTCTTC
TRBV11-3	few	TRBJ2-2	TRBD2	CASSLGLAGGAGGELFF	TGTGCCAGCAGCCTCGGACTAGCGGGGGGGGCAGGCGGGGAGCTGTTTTTT
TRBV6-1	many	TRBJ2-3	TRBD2	CASSERRGASTDTQYF	TGTGCCAGCAGTGAAAGGCGGGGGGCTAGCACAGATACGCAGTATTTT
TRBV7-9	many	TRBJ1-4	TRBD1	CASSSGTGWDEKLFF	TGTGCCAGCAGCTCCGGGACAGGGTGGGACGAAAAACTGTTTTTT
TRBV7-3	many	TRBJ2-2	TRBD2	CASSLEGGRTGELFF	TGTGCCAGCAGCTTAGAGGGAGGGCGAACCGGGGAGCTGTTTTTT
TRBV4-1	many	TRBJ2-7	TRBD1	CASFGDRGFYEQYF	TGCGCCAGCTTTGGGGACAGGGGATTCTACGAGCAGTACTTC